Listed here are 9 T cell receptor beta chains from one sample, sequenced in a study of T cell repertoires in cytomegalovirus infection. Antigens of these TCRs are unknown. TCRdb used MiXCR to reprocess the reads, holding one entry per CDR3 protein. The sample has around 55,000 distinct CDR3 sequences; around a fifth are singletons. The specimen was CD8+ T cells from cultured PBMCs, collected from culture after CMV antigen stimulation. The receptors come from a human donor in good health (CMV status not recorded). Some clones in this sample may be carry-over from other donors' samples.

The rearrangement uses TRBV14 and TRBJ2-7; 11 nucleotides line up with TRBD2. Germline loops: CDR1 SGHDN, CDR2 FVKESK. J gave up 4 bases and V 5 bases, and 7 bases lay outside the gene matches. The CDR3 sequence is 15 residues long. In nucleotides, the CDR3 is TGTGCCAGCAGCATCCTAGCGGGAGGAGGGTACGAGCAGTACTTC. Amino acids: CASSILAGGGYEQYF.

This clonotype has more than one count but fewer than ten. This chain links TRBV7-6 with TRBJ1-2; D not certain. V was pared by 2 bases and J by 3 bases, with 13 bases between. Per germline, CDR1 SGHVS and CDR2 FNYEAQ. There are 15 residues in the CDR3. CDR3 nucleotide sequence: TGTGCCAGCAGCTTACGGACGGATTCCCACTATGGCTACACCTTC. Translation: CASSLRTDSHYGYTF.

The rearrangement joins TRBV7-3 to TRBJ2-2; D is unresolved. V was trimmed by 5 bases and J by 7 bases, leaving 8 bases between them. The CDR3 has 12 residues. Germline values: CDR1 SGHTA, CDR2 FQGTGA. The CDR3 sequence is CASSPRSGELFF. The CDR3, as DNA: TGTGCCAGCAGCCCGCGAAGCGGGGAGCTGTTTTTT.

V and J are TRBV7-8 and TRBJ1-2; TRBD1 matches 7 bases. The CDR3 loop spans 16 amino acids. The V gene end was trimmed by 0 bases and the J gene end by 2 bases; junction bases not matched to a gene: 6. The germline gives CDR1 SGHVS, CDR2 FQNEAQ. CDR3 bases: TGTGCCAGCAGCTTAGCGGGACAGCGACCGAACTATGGCTACACCTTC. Translation gives CASSLAGQRPNYGYTF.

This clonotype was seen more than once but under ten times. The chain recombines TRBV19 with TRBJ1-1, with D perhaps matching TRBD1 (5 bases). CDR1 is LNHDA, CDR2 SQIVND, per germline (reference sequence). The CDR3 sequence is 15 residues long. The ends were cut back, 4 bases at V and 1 base at J, with 13 bases in the middle. This chain's CDR3 is CASSTVTETNTEAFF. DNA for the CDR3: TGTGCCAGTAGTACCGTGACAGAGACGAACACTGAAGCTTTCTTT.

This clonotype is categorized as medium-sized. The CDR3 region has the DNA TGTGCCAGCAGCCTCCTGGGGGGGAAGGATACGCAGTATTTT. It translates to CASSLLGGKDTQYF. The J gene is TRBJ2-3, the V gene TRBV7-6; TRBD2 matches at 7 bases. J gave up 6 bases and V 5 bases, and 8 bases lay outside the gene matches. The CDR3 sequence is 14 residues long. The germline V gene encodes CDR1 SGHVS and CDR2 FNYEAQ.

This clonotype was observed a few times. The chain joins TRBV6-1 to TRBJ1-6; 10 bases are shared with TRBD1. Germline loops: CDR1 MNHNS, CDR2 SASEGT. Trimming at V came to 5 bases and at J to 8 bases, leaving 9 bases not matched to a gene. This CDR3 is 16 amino acids long. The CDR3: CASSNQGQGQDSPLHF. CDR3 nucleotide sequence: TGTGCCAGCAGTAACCAGGGACAGGGGCAGGATTCACCCCTCCACTTT.

The chain uses TRBV7-2 and TRBJ2-2; 7 nucleotides align to TRBD2. V shed 5 bases, J shed 6 bases, and the junction held 15 bases outside the gene matches. Germline CDR1 and CDR2: SGHTA and FQGNSA. CDR3 length: 17 amino acids. CDR3 nucleotides: TGTGCCAGCAGCCCTAATTACGGGGCGGGAGCGGCCGGGGAGCTGTTTTTT. Amino acids: CASSPNYGAGAAGELFF. The whole variable domain, remainder taken from reference TRBV7-2 and TRBJ2-2, is GAGVSQSPSNKVTEKGKDVELRCDPISGHTALYWYRQSLGQGLEFLIYFQGNSAPDKSGLPSDRFSAERTGGSVSTLTIQRTQQEDSAVYLCASSPNYGAGAAGELFFGEGSRLTVL.

This clonotype has ten or more counts. J is TRBJ2-1 and V is TRBV7-2; D might be TRBD2 (5 bases). Germline values: CDR1 SGHTA, CDR2 FQGNSA. The V end was cut by 5 bases, the J end by 7 bases, with 18 bases between. The CDR3 spans 15 residues. The CDR3 is CASSLLPGSFNEQFF. In DNA, the CDR3 is TGTGCCAGCAGCCTGTTACCGGGATCCTTTAATGAGCAGTTCTTC.